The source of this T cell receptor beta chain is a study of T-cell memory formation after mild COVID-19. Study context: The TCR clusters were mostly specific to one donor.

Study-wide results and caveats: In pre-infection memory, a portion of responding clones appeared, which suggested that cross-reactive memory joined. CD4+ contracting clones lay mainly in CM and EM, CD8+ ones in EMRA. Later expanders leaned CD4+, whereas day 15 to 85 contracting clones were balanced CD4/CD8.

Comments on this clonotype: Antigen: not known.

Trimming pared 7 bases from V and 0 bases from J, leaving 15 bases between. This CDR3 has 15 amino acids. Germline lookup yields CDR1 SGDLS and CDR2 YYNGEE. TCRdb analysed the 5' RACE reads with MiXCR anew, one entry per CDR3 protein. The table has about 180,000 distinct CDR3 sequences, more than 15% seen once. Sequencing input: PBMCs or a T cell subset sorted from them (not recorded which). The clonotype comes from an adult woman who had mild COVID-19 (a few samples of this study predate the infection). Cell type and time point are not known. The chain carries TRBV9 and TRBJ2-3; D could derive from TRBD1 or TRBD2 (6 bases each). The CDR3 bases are TGTGCCAGCCAGGAAGGGGGGTCTAGCACAGATACGCAGTATTTT. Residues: CASQEGGSSTDTQYF.